This is a list of T cell receptor beta chains from one sample in a study of T cells in Graves' hyperthyroidism and ophthalmopathy. TCRdb reprocessed the multiplex PCR reads via MiXCR and lists one record per CDR3 protein. Among hundreds of thousands of distinct CDR3 sequences listed, approximately 20% were seen once. Sequences were obtained from blood. These receptors all come from a man aged 35 to 55 with Graves' ophthalmopathy. The CDR3 runs from the conserved cysteine through the conserved F or W. D genes are given only for firm matches. Expanded clones are given a class, and other clones once, few, many or no size at all.

NA	TRBV7-3	few	TRBJ2-3	CASSLGAGINTDTQYF	TGTGCCAGCAGCTTGGGTGCCGGGATCAACACAGATACGCAGTATTTT
NA	TRBV7-2	many	TRBJ2-5	CASSTTETQYF	TGTGCCAGCAGCACGACAGAGACCCAGTACTTC
TRBD2	TRBV6-2/TRBV6-3	NA	TRBJ2-3	CASSYSGLAGKDTQYF	TGTGCCAGCAGTTACTCGGGGCTAGCGGGGAAAGATACGCAGTATTTT
NA	TRBV10-1	few	TRBJ1-2	CASTSPWDQGRVGCYTF	TGCGCCAGCACTAGCCCCTGGGATCAGGGACGAGTTGGGTGCTACACCTTC
NA	TRBV7-2	few	TRBJ2-7	CASSRTGTFKGEQYF	TGTGCCAGCAGCCGGACCGGGACTTTTAAGGGCGAGCAGTACTTC
NA	TRBV10-3	NA	TRBJ2-2	CATAIQGGNAGELFF	TGTGCCACCGCGATACAAGGGGGAAACGCCGGGGAGCTGTTTTTT
NA	TRBV28	many	TRBJ2-2	CASSSTATNTGELFF	TGTGCCAGCAGTTCTACAGCAACGAACACCGGGGAGCTGTTTTTT
NA	TRBV27	medium-sized	TRBJ2-5	CASSLAPSGQETQYF	TGTGCCAGCAGTTTGGCCCCTTCGGGCCAAGAGACCCAGTACTTC
NA	TRBV20-1	few	TRBJ1-2	CSARALGIVTF	TGCAGTGCTAGGGCGCTGGGAATAGTCACCTTC
NA	TRBV5-1	few	TRBJ1-5	CASSVQGPQPQHF	TGCGCCAGCAGCGTTCAGGGGCCTCAGCCCCAGCATTTT
TRBD1	TRBV3-1	NA	TRBJ2-7	CASSQDRTGGQYF	TGTGCCAGCAGCCAAGATAGGACAGGGGGGCAGTACTTC
NA	TRBV7-3	many	TRBJ1-1	CASSLSAPAGGTEAFF	TGTGCCAGCAGCTTAAGTGCCCCCGCGGGAGGTACTGAAGCTTTCTTT
NA	TRBV6-5	NA	TRBJ1-5	CASSYPIGTPKSNQPQHF	TGTGCCAGCAGTTACCCTATCGGGACTCCAAAATCTAATCAGCCCCAGCATTTT
NA	TRBV30	many	TRBJ1-1	CAWSRAGTDTEAFF	TGTGCCTGGAGTAGGGCCGGAACGGACACTGAAGCTTTCTTT
TRBD1	TRBV24-1	NA	TRBJ1-2	CATSDYGQEWGYTF	TGTGCCACCAGTGATTATGGACAGGAATGGGGCTACACCTTC
TRBD2	TRBV7-8	many	TRBJ2-2	CASRLGAGVTGELFF	TGTGCCAGCAGACTTGGGGCGGGGGTGACCGGGGAGCTGTTTTTT
NA	TRBV12-3/TRBV12-4	few	TRBJ2-1	CASSFWGAKTGNEQFF	TGTGCCAGCAGTTTTTGGGGGGCTAAAACGGGGAATGAGCAGTTCTTC
NA	TRBV9	few	TRBJ2-5	CASSVAGSEVETQYF	TGTGCCAGCAGCGTAGCGGGGTCCGAGGTTGAGACCCAGTACTTC
TRBD2	TRBV6-1	NA	TRBJ2-7	CASSDLSGRGSYEQYF	TGTGCCAGCAGTGACCTTAGCGGGAGAGGTTCCTACGAGCAGTACTTC
NA	TRBV28	many	TRBJ2-7	CASSFPGTRVGEQYF	TGTGCCAGCAGTTTCCCTGGGACTCGCGTCGGGGAGCAGTACTTC
TRBD1	TRBV4-2	NA	TRBJ1-1	CASSQDTGTGPSEAFF	TGTGCCAGCAGCCAAGACACCGGGACAGGTCCCTCTGAAGCTTTCTTT